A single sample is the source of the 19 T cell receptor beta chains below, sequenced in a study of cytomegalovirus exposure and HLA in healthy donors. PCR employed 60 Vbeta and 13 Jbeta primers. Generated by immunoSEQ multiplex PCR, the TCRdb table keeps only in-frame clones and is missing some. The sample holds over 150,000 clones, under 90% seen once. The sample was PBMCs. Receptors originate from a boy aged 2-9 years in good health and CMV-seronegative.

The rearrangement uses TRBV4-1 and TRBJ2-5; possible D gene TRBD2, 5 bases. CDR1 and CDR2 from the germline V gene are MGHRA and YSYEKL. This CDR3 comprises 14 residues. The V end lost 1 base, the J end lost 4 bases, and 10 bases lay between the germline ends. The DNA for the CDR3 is TGCGCCAGCAGCCAAGCCCCTGCGGGAGAGACCCAGTACTTC. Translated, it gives CASSQAPAGETQYF.

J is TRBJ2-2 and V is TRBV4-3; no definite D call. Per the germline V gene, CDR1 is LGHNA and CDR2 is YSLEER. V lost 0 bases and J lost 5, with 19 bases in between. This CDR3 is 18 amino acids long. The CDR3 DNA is TGCGCCAGCAGCCAAGATCTGTCGAGCCACCTCTGGACCGGGGAGCTGTTTTTT. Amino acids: CASSQDLSSHLWTGELFF.

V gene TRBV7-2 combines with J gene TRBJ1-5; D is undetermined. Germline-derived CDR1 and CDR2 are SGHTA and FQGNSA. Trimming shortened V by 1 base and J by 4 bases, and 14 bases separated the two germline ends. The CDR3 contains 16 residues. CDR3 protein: CASSLGRRGTNQPQHF. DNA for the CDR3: TGTGCCAGCAGCTTAGGGAGAAGAGGTACTAATCAGCCCCAGCATTTT. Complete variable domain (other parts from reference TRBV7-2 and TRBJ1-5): GAGVSQSPSNKVTEKGKDVELRCDPISGHTALYWYRQSLGQGLEFLIYFQGNSAPDKSGLPSDRFSAERTGGSVSTLTIQRTQQEDSAVYLCASSLGRRGTNQPQHFGDGTRLSIL.

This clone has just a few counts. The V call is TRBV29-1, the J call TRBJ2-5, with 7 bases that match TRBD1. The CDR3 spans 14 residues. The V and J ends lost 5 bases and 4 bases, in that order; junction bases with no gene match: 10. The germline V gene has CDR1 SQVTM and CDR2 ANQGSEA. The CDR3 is CSVIGTEEIETQYF. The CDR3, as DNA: TGCAGCGTTATAGGGACAGAAGAAATAGAGACCCAGTACTTC.

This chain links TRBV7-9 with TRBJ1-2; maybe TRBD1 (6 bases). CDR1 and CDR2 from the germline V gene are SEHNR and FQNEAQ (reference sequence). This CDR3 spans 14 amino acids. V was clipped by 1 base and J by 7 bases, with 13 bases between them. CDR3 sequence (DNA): TGTGCCAGCAGCTTAGGAACAGGGAGCGGTGGCTACACCTTC. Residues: CASSLGTGSGGYTF.

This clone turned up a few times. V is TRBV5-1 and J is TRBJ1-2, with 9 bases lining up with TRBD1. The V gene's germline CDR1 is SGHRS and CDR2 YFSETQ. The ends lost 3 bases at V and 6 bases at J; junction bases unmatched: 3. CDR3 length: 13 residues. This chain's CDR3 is CASSSDRGDGYTF. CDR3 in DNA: TGCGCCAGCAGCTCGGACAGGGGAGATGGCTACACCTTC.

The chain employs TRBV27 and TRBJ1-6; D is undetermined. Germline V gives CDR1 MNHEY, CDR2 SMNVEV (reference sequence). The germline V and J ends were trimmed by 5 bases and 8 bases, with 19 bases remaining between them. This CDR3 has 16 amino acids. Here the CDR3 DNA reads TGTGCCAGCAGTCTATACGGCCGGTCGGGGTATTCACCCCTCCACTTT. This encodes CASSLYGRSGYSPLHF.

This CDR3 reads CASSKYRGGGADTQYF. The CDR3 DNA is TGTGCCAGCAGCAAGTACCGGGGGGGCGGGGCAGATACGCAGTATTTT. The rearrangement joins TRBV4-2 to TRBJ2-3; 8 bases match TRBD2. Germline lookup yields CDR1 LGHNA and CDR2 YNFKEQ. The CDR3 runs to 16 residues. The ends lost 5 bases at V and 4 bases at J; junction bases unmatched: 11.

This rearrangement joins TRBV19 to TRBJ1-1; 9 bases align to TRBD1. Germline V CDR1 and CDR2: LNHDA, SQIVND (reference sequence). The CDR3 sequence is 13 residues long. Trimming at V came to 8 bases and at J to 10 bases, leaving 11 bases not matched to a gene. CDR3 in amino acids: CASRDRALVGAFF. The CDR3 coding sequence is TGTGCCAGTCGGGACAGGGCCTTGGTGGGAGCTTTCTTT. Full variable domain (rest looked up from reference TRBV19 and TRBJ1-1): DGGITQSPKYLFRKEGQNVTLSCEQNLNHDAMYWYRQDPGQGLRLIYYSQIVNDFQKGDIAEGYSVSREKKESFPLTVTSAQKNPTAFYLCASRDRALVGAFFGQGTRLTVV.

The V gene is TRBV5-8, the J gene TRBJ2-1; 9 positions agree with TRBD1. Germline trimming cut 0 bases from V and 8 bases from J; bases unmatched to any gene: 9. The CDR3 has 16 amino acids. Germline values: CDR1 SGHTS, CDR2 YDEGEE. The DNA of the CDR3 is TGTGCCAGCAGCTTGGACAACAGGGGGCTTACGGATGAGCAGTTCTTC. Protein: CASSLDNRGLTDEQFF.

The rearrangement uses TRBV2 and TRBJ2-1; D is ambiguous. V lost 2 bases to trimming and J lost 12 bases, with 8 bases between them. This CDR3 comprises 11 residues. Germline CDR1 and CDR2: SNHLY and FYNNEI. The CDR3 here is CASSESLRQFF. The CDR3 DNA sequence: TGTGCCAGCAGTGAATCCCTGAGGCAGTTCTTC.

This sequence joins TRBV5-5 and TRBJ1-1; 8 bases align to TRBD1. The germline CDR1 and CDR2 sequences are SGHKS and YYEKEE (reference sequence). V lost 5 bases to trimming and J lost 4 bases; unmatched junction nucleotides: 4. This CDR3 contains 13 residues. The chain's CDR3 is CASSRQGTTEAFF. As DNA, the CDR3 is TGTGCCAGCAGTCGACAGGGGACCACTGAAGCTTTCTTT.

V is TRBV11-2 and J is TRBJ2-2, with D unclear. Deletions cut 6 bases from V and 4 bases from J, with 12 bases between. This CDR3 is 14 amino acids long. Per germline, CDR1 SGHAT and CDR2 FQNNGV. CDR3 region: CASSSRAGTGELFF. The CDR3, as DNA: TGTGCCAGCAGTTCCCGAGCCGGCACCGGGGAGCTGTTTTTT. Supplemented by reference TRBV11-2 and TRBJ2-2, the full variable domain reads EAGVAQSPRYKIIEKRQSVAFWCNPISGHATLYWYQQILGQGPKLLIQFQNNGVVDDSQLPKDRFSAERLKGVDSTLKIQPAKLEDSAVYLCASSSRAGTGELFFGEGSRLTVL.

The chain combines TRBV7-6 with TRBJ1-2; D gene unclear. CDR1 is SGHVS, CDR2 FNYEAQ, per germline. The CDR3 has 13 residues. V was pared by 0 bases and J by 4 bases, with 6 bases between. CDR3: CASSLAPSYGYTF. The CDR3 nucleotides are TGTGCCAGCAGCTTAGCTCCTTCCTATGGCTACACCTTC.

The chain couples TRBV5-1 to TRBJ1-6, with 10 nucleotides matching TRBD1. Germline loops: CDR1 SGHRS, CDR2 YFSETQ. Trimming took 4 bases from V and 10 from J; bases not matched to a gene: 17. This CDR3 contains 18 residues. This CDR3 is CASSPNAGTGVPRSPLHF. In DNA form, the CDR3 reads TGCGCCAGCAGCCCAAACGCCGGGACAGGGGTCCCCAGATCACCCCTCCACTTT.

The CDR3 protein is CASSQYTSSYNEQFF. The CDR3 DNA is TGCGCCAGCAGCCAATATACTAGCTCCTACAATGAGCAGTTCTTC. The chain combines TRBV4-3 with TRBJ2-1; possible D gene TRBD2, 5 bases. CDR1 is LGHNA and CDR2 is YSLEER in the germline V gene. This CDR3 region has 15 residues. V was shortened by 2 bases and J by 0 bases, with 8 bases between the two germline ends.

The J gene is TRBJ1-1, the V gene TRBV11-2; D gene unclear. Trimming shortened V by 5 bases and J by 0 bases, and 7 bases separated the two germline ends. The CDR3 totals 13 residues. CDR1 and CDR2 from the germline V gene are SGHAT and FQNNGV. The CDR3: CASSPWLNTEAFF. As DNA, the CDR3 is TGTGCCAGCAGCCCTTGGCTGAACACTGAAGCTTTCTTT.

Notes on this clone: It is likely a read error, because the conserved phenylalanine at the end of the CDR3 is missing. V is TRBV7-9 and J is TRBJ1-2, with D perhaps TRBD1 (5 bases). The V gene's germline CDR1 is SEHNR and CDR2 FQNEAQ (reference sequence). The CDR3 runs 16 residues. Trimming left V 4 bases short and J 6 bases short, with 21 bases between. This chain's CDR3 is CASSSSGADNDHGYTS. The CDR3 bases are TGTGCCAGCAGCTCTAGCGGGGCGGATAATGACCATGGCTACACCTCC.

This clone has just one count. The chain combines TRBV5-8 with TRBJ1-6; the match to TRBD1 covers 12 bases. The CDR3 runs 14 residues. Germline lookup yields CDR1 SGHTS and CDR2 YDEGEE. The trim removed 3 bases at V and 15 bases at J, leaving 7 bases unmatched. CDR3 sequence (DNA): TGTGCCAGCAGCTCCGGGACAGGGGGCGATTGCCTCCACTTT. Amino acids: CASSSGTGGDCLHF.